The sequence of this T cell receptor (beta chain) was determined in a study of OX40 agonist ivuxolimab in advanced cancers. Clones were sequenced by immunoSEQ multiplex PCR, and TCRdb holds only the in-frame ones, with some missing. The repertoire holds about 60,000 clones, with around 87% as singletons. The germline V gene has CDR1 SGHAT and CDR2 FQNNGV. V was cut by 3 bases and J by 2 bases, with 23 bases left in between. CDR3 size: 19 residues. Exclusion applied to patients with autoimmune disease history or systemic immunosuppression. The input for sequencing was CD4+ or CD8+ T cells sorted from blood, taken in a trial of the OX40 agonist ivuxolimab. The chain has TRBV11-2 and TRBJ2-1; tentative D call: TRBD2 (6 bases). This receptor was identified in an adult with an advanced solid tumor such as melanoma, head and neck, liver or kidney cancer. CDR3: CASSFMGTSPSLTYNEQFF. Here the CDR3 DNA reads TGTGCCAGCAGCTTTATGGGGACTTCCCCGTCTCTCACCTACAATGAGCAGTTCTTC.